This T cell receptor (beta chain) was sequenced for a study of cytotoxic CD8 clonotypes in ibrutinib-treated CLL. On the study more broadly: Mean values per sample were roughly 250,000 productive templates and tens of thousands of productive rearrangements.

Generated by immunoSEQ multiplex PCR, the TCRdb table keeps only in-frame clones and is missing some. The data hold more than 200,000 clones, with 70% observed a single time. This clone has more than one count but fewer than ten. This CDR3 spans 13 amino acids. In germline, CDR1 is KGHSH, CDR2 LQKENI. The V gene lost 5 bases and the J gene lost 4 bases, with 9 bases spanning the gap. The chain carries TRBV18 and TRBJ1-5, with no clear D. The TCR originated in a human donor with chronic lymphocytic leukemia. The material was PBMCs, obtained after 12 months of ibrutinib treatment. The DNA for the CDR3 is TGTGCCAGCTCAGCAGCCGGTAATCAGCCCCAGCATTTT. Protein product: CASSAAGNQPQHF.